The clone carrying this T cell receptor (beta chain) was counted between two and nine times. Its antigen remains unknown. The sample is drawn from a study of beta chain features in type 1 diabetes. Whole-study findings and limits: A PCR bias possibly favoring shorter templates would apply equally to patients and controls.

Reverse transcribing all isolated RNA meant expressed TCRB transcripts were sequenced. The data were produced by immunoSEQ multiplex PCR, yet TCRdb's version contains in-frame clones alone and is incomplete. This table holds approximately 250,000 clones, 9.6% found once. Germline V gene lookup returns CDR1 GTSNPN and CDR2 SVGIG (reference sequence). The CDR3 sequence is 13 residues long. Trimming took off 0 bases at V and 5 bases at J, with 8 bases between the two ends. The specimen was naive CD4+ T cells from blood. This chain joins TRBV30 and TRBJ1-5, with D tentatively TRBD1 (6 bases). The source of this sequence is a woman younger than 30 in good health. This CDR3 is CAWSVAGDQPQHF. CDR3 DNA sequence: TGTGCCTGGAGTGTCGCAGGGGATCAGCCCCAGCATTTT.